The rows below give T cell receptor beta chains drawn from one sample of a study of T cells in Graves' hyperthyroidism and ophthalmopathy. TCRdb re-called the multiplex PCR reads through MiXCR, storing one row per CDR3 protein. The sample yields hundreds of thousands of distinct CDR3 sequences, roughly 14% seen once. Sequencing input: blood. Every receptor here comes from a woman younger than 35 with Graves' hyperthyroidism. Each CDR3 is given with its conserved first and last residue. The D gene is left open where the match is weak. Only part of the rows carry a size: once, few, many, or a class if the clone is expanded.

d_call j_call v_call clone_size cdr3_nt cdr3_aa
NA TRBJ1-6 TRBV27 many TGTGCCAGCAGCCCTAACCGCGAGGGTTCACCCCTCCACTTT CASSPNREGSPLHF
NA TRBJ2-7 TRBV10-1 NA TGCGCCAGCAGTGAGTCGGCCCCGGCTTACTCGACCTACGAGCAGTACTTC CASSESAPAYSTYEQYF
TRBD2 TRBJ2-5 TRBV28 NA TGTGCCAGCAGTGGGACTAGGCCCGACCAAGAGACCCAGTACTTC CASSGTRPDQETQYF
TRBD2 TRBJ2-1 TRBV12-3/TRBV12-4 many TGTGCCAGCAGTTCAAGCGGGAGGGCCTTAGAGTTCTTC CASSSSGRALEFF
TRBD2 TRBJ2-3 TRBV20-1 many TGCAGTGCTAAAGTCGGGACTAGCGGGAGAGAGATGACAGATACGCAGTATTTT CSAKVGTSGREMTDTQYF
NA TRBJ2-3 TRBV7-2 many TGTGCCAGCAGTCGACTAGGGGTCACAGATACGCAGTATTTT CASSRLGVTDTQYF
TRBD1 TRBJ1-4 TRBV30 many TGTGCCTGGTGGGACAGGGATAGTGAAAAACTGTTTTTT CAWWDRDSEKLFF
TRBD2 TRBJ2-7 TRBV12-3/TRBV12-4 many TGTGCCAGCAGTTTCGGACCCTCGGGAGGCGAGCAGTACTTC CASSFGPSGGEQYF
TRBD1 TRBJ1-1 TRBV18 many TGTGCCAGCTCACCAGTTATAGGACAGGGCGGCACTGAAGCTTTCTTT CASSPVIGQGGTEAFF
NA TRBJ2-1 TRBV20-1 many TGCAGTGCTACCGAGCAGTTCTTC CSATEQFF
NA TRBJ2-7 TRBV29-1 many TGCAGCGTAAAGGGGCAGGCAACCTACGAGCAGTACTTC CSVKGQATYEQYF
NA TRBJ2-7 TRBV13 many TGTGCCAGCAGCTTTGGGAGAGGACAATTCGACGAGCAGTACTTC CASSFGRGQFDEQYF